The 19 T cell receptor beta chains listed next were all sequenced from one sample in a study of blood T cell repertoires in COVID-19. Data came from immunoSEQ multiplex PCR; TCRdb stores just in-frame clones and leaves some out. The table lists about 83,000 clones, more than 75% of them singletons. Input material: peripheral blood. These receptors originate from a man at least 80 years old with active or convalescent COVID-19.

The V gene is TRBV6-5, the J gene TRBJ2-1; 8 nucleotides align to TRBD1. V dropped 5 bases and J dropped 7; count of bases not matched to a gene: 4. The germline gives CDR1 MNHEY, CDR2 SVGAGI. This CDR3 is built from 13 residues. The CDR3 is CASSNRGENEQFF. DNA for the CDR3: TGTGCCAGCAGTAACAGGGGGGAAAATGAGCAGTTCTTC.

This chain connects TRBV7-9 to TRBJ2-2, with D possibly matching TRBD1 (5 bases). Germline CDR1 is SEHNR and CDR2 is FQNEAQ (reference sequence). This CDR3 spans 15 amino acids. V lost 7 bases to trimming and J lost 2 bases, with 14 bases between them. The CDR3 nucleotides read TGTGCCAGCACCCCAGGGTCCCCTAACACCGGGGAGCTGTTTTTT. It encodes CASTPGSPNTGELFF.

This chain uses TRBV7-8 with TRBJ1-2, with D perhaps TRBD1 (6 bases). Trimming pared 1 base from V and 0 bases from J, leaving 15 bases between. CDR3 length equals 17 residues. Germline CDR1 SGHVS, CDR2 FQNEAQ. The CDR3 bases are TGTGCCAGCAGCTTAGAGTCGGGGGGCATCGCTAACTATGGCTACACCTTC. Protein: CASSLESGGIANYGYTF.

J is TRBJ2-5 and V is TRBV6-5; 10 nucleotides align to TRBD1. This CDR3 region has 15 residues. V was clipped by 0 bases and J by 7 bases; unmatched bases: 5. The germline V gene encodes CDR1 MNHEY and CDR2 SVGAGI. In DNA, the CDR3 is TGTGCCAGCAGTTACTCAGGACAGGGGGATCGGACCCAGTACTTC. Residues: CASSYSGQGDRTQYF.

Of note for this clone: Its ends do not fully match the called genes, so a read error is possible. The chain recombines TRBV6-1 with TRBJ1-1; D is ambiguous. The CDR3 runs 11 residues. Germline loops: CDR1 MNHNS, CDR2 SASEGT. In DNA form, the CDR3 reads TGTGCCAGCACTGAAACAGTTGAAGCTTTCTTT. This codes for CASTETVEAFF.

The CDR3: CASSYNLRGNNSPLHF. The CDR3 bases are TGTGCCAGCAGTTACAATCTCAGGGGAAACAATTCACCCCTCCACTTT. The J gene is TRBJ1-6, the V gene TRBV6-5; the D gene is possibly TRBD1 (6 bases). Germline V gives CDR1 MNHEY, CDR2 SVGAGI. Between the trimmed V and J ends, which lost 2 bases and 7 bases, there was a span of 15 bases. This CDR3 region has 16 residues.

The chain couples TRBV6-5 to TRBJ1-2, with a weak D call TRBD1 (6 bases). The CDR3 runs 14 residues. V was shortened by 6 bases and J by 3 bases, with 14 bases between the two germline ends. Germline loops: CDR1 MNHEY, CDR2 SVGAGI. CDR3 nucleotides: TGTGCCAGCAGGACCAGGACAGAGGACTATGGCTACACCTTC. Translated, it gives CASRTRTEDYGYTF.

The chain combines TRBV21-1 with TRBJ2-1; TRBD2, as called in the table, went unchecked against the DNA. TRBV21-1 is listed as a pseudogene. The CDR3 contains 17 residues. Here the CDR3 reads CASSKDPDSFSYNEQFF. CDR3 in DNA: TGTGCCAGCAGCAAAGATCCAGACTCTTTCTCCTACAATGAGCAGTTCTTC.

The chain recombines TRBV18 with TRBJ1-4; 7 positions match TRBD1. Germline lookup yields CDR1 KGHSH and CDR2 LQKENI. This CDR3 contains 15 residues. Trimming at V came to 3 bases and at J to 4 bases, leaving 5 bases not matched to a gene. CDR3 coding DNA: TGTGCCAGCTCACCGGGTGGGACAGTTAATGAAAAACTGTTTTTT. It specifies CASSPGGTVNEKLFF.

The chain uses TRBV28 and TRBJ1-5; perhaps TRBD1 as D (6 bases). There are 16 residues in the CDR3. Looked up from germline, CDR1 is MDHEN and CDR2 is SYDVKM. V was trimmed by 8 bases and J by 6 bases, leaving 23 bases between them. The chain's CDR3 is CASLEVAGGVFQPQHF. The CDR3 DNA reads TGTGCCAGCCTTGAGGTCGCGGGGGGCGTTTTTCAGCCCCAGCATTTT. The whole variable domain, filled in from reference TRBV28 and TRBJ1-5, reads DVKVTQSSRYLVKRTGEKVFLECVQDMDHENMFWYRQDPGLGLRLIYFSYDVKMKEKGDIPEGYSVSREKKERFSLILESASTNQTSMYLCASLEVAGGVFQPQHFGDGTRLSIL.

This chain joins TRBV11-3 and TRBJ2-2; TRBD2 is a possible D gene (5 bases). Germline lookup yields CDR1 SGHNT and CDR2 YENEEA. The V and J ends lost 4 bases and 7 bases respectively, with 10 bases between them. The CDR3 runs to 13 residues. CDR3 nucleotides: TGTGCCAGCAGCTCGCGAGACTACGGGGAGCTGTTTTTT. This codes for CASSSRDYGELFF.

V usage is TRBV5-1 and J usage is TRBJ1-2, with TRBD1 identical over 7 bases. The CDR3 loop spans 15 amino acids. The trim removed 4 bases at V and 7 bases at J, leaving 13 bases unmatched. Germline CDR1 reads SGHRS; CDR2 reads YFSETQ. In DNA form, the CDR3 reads TGCGCCAGCAGCATACTTTTGACAGGGACGGGTGGCTACACCTTC. Its protein is CASSILLTGTGGYTF.

This clone was seen a few times. V usage is TRBV6-5 and J usage is TRBJ1-5; a weak D match, TRBD1 (6 bases). Trimming took 6 bases from V and 5 from J, leaving 14 bases between them. The germline CDR1 and CDR2 sequences are MNHEY and SVGAGI. The CDR3 spans 14 residues. The CDR3 here is CASRGTGRDQPQHF. CDR3 nucleotide sequence: TGTGCCAGCAGGGGAACAGGGAGGGATCAGCCCCAGCATTTT.

The gene calls are TRBV7-9 and TRBJ1-4; D is unresolved. Germline values: CDR1 SEHNR, CDR2 FQNEAQ (reference sequence). V shed 1 base and J shed 0 bases, with 9 bases lying between them. The CDR3 loop spans 16 amino acids. The CDR3 sequence is CASSLGHLATNEKLFF. CDR3 nucleotides: TGTGCCAGCAGCTTAGGGCACCTTGCAACTAATGAAAAACTGTTTTTT.

This chain connects TRBV5-1 to TRBJ2-3; 8 bases align to TRBD1. The CDR3 is 18 amino acids. The germline gives CDR1 SGHRS, CDR2 YFSETQ. The V gene end was trimmed by 4 bases and the J gene end by 3 bases; junction bases not matched to a gene: 16. CDR3 DNA sequence: TGCGCCAGCAGCACACCCACCGGGGCAGGGGGCGGGACAGATACGCAGTATTTT. Encoded protein: CASSTPTGAGGGTDTQYF. The variable domain in full, completed from reference TRBV5-1 and TRBJ2-3, reads KAGVTQTPRYLIKTRGQQVTLSCSPISGHRSVSWYQQTPGQGLQFLFEYFSETQRNKGNFPGRFSGRQFSNSRSEMNVSTLELGDSALYLCASSTPTGAGGGTDTQYFGPGTRLTVL.

This clone was seen just once. The gene calls are TRBV10-1 and TRBJ2-5, with D possibly TRBD2 on 6 matching bases. Germline CDR1 WNHNN, CDR2 SYGVQD (reference sequence). Trimming stripped 6 bases from V and 7 bases from J, with 24 bases between. This CDR3 has 16 amino acids. CDR3 sequence reads: CASRETQGWEVGTQYF. CDR3 DNA: TGCGCCAGCAGAGAGACTCAGGGATGGGAGGTTGGGACCCAGTACTTC.

The V gene is TRBV5-1, the J gene TRBJ2-1; a weak D match, TRBD1 (5 bases). This CDR3 is 17 amino acids long. The germline V and J ends were trimmed by 2 bases and 4 bases, with 19 bases remaining between them. Germline CDR1 SGHRS, CDR2 YFSETQ. The CDR3 region is CASSLYRTNAVYNEQFF. In nucleotides, the CDR3 is TGCGCCAGCAGCTTATACAGGACGAATGCTGTATACAATGAGCAGTTCTTC. Full variable domain (rest looked up from reference TRBV5-1 and TRBJ2-1): KAGVTQTPRYLIKTRGQQVTLSCSPISGHRSVSWYQQTPGQGLQFLFEYFSETQRNKGNFPGRFSGRQFSNSRSEMNVSTLELGDSALYLCASSLYRTNAVYNEQFFGPGTRLTVL.

This clone showed up just a few times. CDR3 region: CASSLGAAGYNEQFF. The CDR3 bases are TGTGCCAGCAGCTTAGGCGCGGCGGGGTACAATGAGCAGTTCTTC. This chain uses TRBV7-2 with TRBJ2-1, with D possibly TRBD2 on 6 matching bases. The CDR3 loop spans 15 amino acids. Germline values: CDR1 SGHTA, CDR2 FQGNSA. The V and J ends lost 1 base and 4 bases respectively, with 11 bases between them.

This rearrangement joins TRBV4-1 to TRBJ1-4, with TRBD1 as a possible D gene (5 bases). The CDR3 is 15 residues long. Germline loops: CDR1 MGHRA, CDR2 YSYEKL. Between the trimmed V and J ends, which lost 0 bases and 8 bases, there was a span of 13 bases. In nucleotides, the CDR3 is TGCGCCAGCAGCCAAGACACGGGGGTGGGCGAAAAACTGTTTTTT. This translates into CASSQDTGVGEKLFF.